This passage covers 9 T cell receptor beta chains from one sample sequenced in a study of OX40 agonist ivuxolimab in advanced cancers. The method was immunoSEQ multiplex PCR; TCRdb's version includes in-frame clones alone and lacks a portion of them. The sample holds about 19,000 clones, 75% to 85% seen once. This material consisted of CD4+ or CD8+ T cells sorted from blood, taken in a trial of the OX40 agonist ivuxolimab. The receptor source for this set is an adult with an advanced solid tumor such as melanoma, head and neck, liver or kidney cancer.

This chain joins TRBV28 and TRBJ2-2, with TRBD1 matching 9 bases. V was pared by 6 bases and J by 6 bases, with 5 bases of the junction left unmatched. The CDR3 totals 14 residues. Germline values: CDR1 MDHEN, CDR2 SYDVKM. The CDR3 loop reads CASSPRTGAGELFF. The CDR3 bases are TGTGCCAGCAGCCCTCGGACAGGGGCCGGGGAGCTGTTTTTT.

This clone was detected once. The chain couples TRBV11-2 to TRBJ1-1; D might be TRBD1 (6 bases). CDR3 length: 15 residues. Deletions cut 3 bases from V and 1 base from J, with 12 bases between. Germline V gene sequence: CDR1 SGHAT, CDR2 FQNNGV. CDR3 bases: TGTGCCAGCAGCTTTAGTACGACAGGGAACACTGAAGCTTTCTTT. It codes for CASSFSTTGNTEAFF. Full variable domain (outside the CDR3, taken from reference TRBV11-2 and TRBJ1-1): EAGVAQSPRYKIIEKRQSVAFWCNPISGHATLYWYQQILGQGPKLLIQFQNNGVVDDSQLPKDRFSAERLKGVDSTLKIQPAKLEDSAVYLCASSFSTTGNTEAFFGQGTRLTVV.

CDR3 protein: CASSPTGEFDYGYTF. CDR3 in DNA: TGTGCCAGCAGCCCTACCGGGGAATTTGACTATGGCTACACCTTC. The gene calls are TRBV9 and TRBJ1-2; D gene ambiguous. The CDR3 spans 15 residues. Germline V gene sequence: CDR1 SGDLS, CDR2 YYNGEE. V lost 4 bases and J 3 bases, leaving 16 bases between the germline ends.

This chain joins TRBV6-5 and TRBJ1-2, with 8 bases aligning to TRBD1. The CDR3 spans 15 residues. Per the germline V gene, CDR1 is MNHEY and CDR2 is SVGAGI. J lost 4 bases, V lost 0 bases, and 4 bases had no gene match. The CDR3 DNA is TGTGCCAGCAGTTACTCGGGGGGACAGGTCTATGGCTACACCTTC. This encodes CASSYSGGQVYGYTF.

The chain has TRBV28 and TRBJ2-7; unclear D gene. The CDR3 extends over 14 amino acids. CDR1 is MDHEN, CDR2 SYDVKM, per germline. Trimming took 4 bases from V and 3 from J, leaving 13 bases between them. The CDR3 is CASSYLDRDYEQYF. Written as DNA, the CDR3 is TGTGCCAGCAGTTACCTGGACCGAGACTACGAGCAGTACTTC.

This clone was detected a few times. The chain couples TRBV27 to TRBJ2-7; possible D gene TRBD1, 7 bases. Germline V lookup: CDR1 MNHEY, CDR2 SMNVEV (reference sequence). The germline V and J ends were trimmed by 2 bases and 2 bases, with 10 bases remaining between them. This CDR3 contains 14 residues. The CDR3 DNA reads TGTGCCAGCAGTTTAAGCAGGGGGGCCTACGAGCAGTACTTC. Amino acids: CASSLSRGAYEQYF.

In DNA, the CDR3 is TGTGCCTCCAGGGCCCAGGGGGCGAGCAATCAGCCCCAGCATTTT. Amino acids: CASRAQGASNQPQHF. The chain is built from TRBV6-1 and TRBJ1-5, with 8 bases fitting TRBD1. V dropped 11 bases and J dropped 1; count of bases not matched to a gene: 10. The CDR3 length is 15 residues. The germline gives CDR1 MNHNS, CDR2 SASEGT.

This sequence joins TRBV5-4 and TRBJ2-7; a weak D match, TRBD2 (5 bases). The CDR3 has 12 residues. V was shortened by 0 bases and J by 6 bases, with 7 bases between the two germline ends. Germline loops: CDR1 SGHNT, CDR2 YYREEE (reference sequence). The CDR3 region has the DNA TGTGCCAGCAGCTTGGGAGGGTCCGAGCAGTACTTC. Its protein product is CASSLGGSEQYF. The whole variable domain, remainder taken from reference TRBV5-4 and TRBJ2-7, is ETGVTQSPTHLIKTRGQQVTLRCSSQSGHNTVSWYQQALGQGPQFIFQYYREEENGRGNFPPRFSGLQFPNYSSELNVNALELDDSALYLCASSLGGSEQYFGPGTRLTVT.

The chain is built from TRBV27 and TRBJ1-4, with a tentative D call TRBD1 (6 bases). The V end lost 5 bases, the J end lost 3 bases, and 10 bases lay between the germline ends. Per the germline V gene, CDR1 is MNHEY and CDR2 is SMNVEV (reference sequence). The CDR3 is made up of 14 amino acids. The CDR3 nucleotides are TGTGCCAGCAGTCCGGACAGCGCTAATGAAAAACTGTTTTTT. Protein: CASSPDSANEKLFF.